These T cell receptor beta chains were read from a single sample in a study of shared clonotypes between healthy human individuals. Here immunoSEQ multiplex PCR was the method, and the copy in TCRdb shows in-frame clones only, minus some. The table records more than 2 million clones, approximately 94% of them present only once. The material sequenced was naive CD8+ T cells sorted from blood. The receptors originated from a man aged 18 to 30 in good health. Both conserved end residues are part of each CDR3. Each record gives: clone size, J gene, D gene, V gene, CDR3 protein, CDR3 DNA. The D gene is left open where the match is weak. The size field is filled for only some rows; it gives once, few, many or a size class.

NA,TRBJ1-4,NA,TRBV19,CASGTGPTTFATNEKLFF,TGTGCCAGTGGAACAGGGCCTACCACCTTTGCAACTAATGAAAAACTGTTTTTT
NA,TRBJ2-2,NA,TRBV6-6,CASSYLDTGELFF,TGTGCCAGCAGTTACTTAGACACCGGGGAGCTGTTTTTT
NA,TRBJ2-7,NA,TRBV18,CASSPNAETFYEQYF,TGTGCCAGCTCACCAAACGCGGAGACATTCTACGAGCAGTACTTC
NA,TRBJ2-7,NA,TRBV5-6,CASSTNFYEQYF,TGTGCCAGCAGCACAAACTTCTACGAGCAGTACTTC
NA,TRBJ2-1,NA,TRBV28,CASSSGQQFF,TGTGCCAGCAGTTCGGGACAGCAGTTCTTC
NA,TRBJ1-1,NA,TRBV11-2,CASSYGVGTEAFF,TGTGCCAGCAGCTATGGTGTTGGTACTGAAGCTTTCTTT
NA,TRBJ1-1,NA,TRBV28,CASSVRGSEAFF,TGTGCCAGCAGTGTTAGAGGTTCTGAAGCTTTCTTT
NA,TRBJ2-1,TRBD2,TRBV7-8,CASSLGTSGRSFLNNEQFF,TGTGCCAGCAGCTTAGGAACTAGCGGGAGGTCATTCCTAAACAATGAGCAGTTCTTC
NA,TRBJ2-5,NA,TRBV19,CASSIDRLGITQYF,TGTGCCAGTAGTATAGACAGGTTGGGGATAACCCAGTACTTC
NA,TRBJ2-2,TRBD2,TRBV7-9,CASSLALAGADTGELFF,TGTGCCAGCAGCTTAGCCCTAGCGGGAGCGGACACCGGGGAGCTGTTTTTT
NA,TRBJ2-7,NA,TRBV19,CASSPGRFYEQYF,TGTGCCAGTAGCCCGGGACGGTTTTACGAGCAGTACTTC
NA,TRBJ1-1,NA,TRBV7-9,CASSLSGDSRGVEAFF,TGTGCCAGCAGCTTATCCGGGGACTCCCGAGGAGTTGAAGCTTTCTTT
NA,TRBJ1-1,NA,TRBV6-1,CASSDFPYMNTEAFF,TGTGCCAGCAGTGATTTCCCGTATATGAACACTGAAGCTTTCTTT
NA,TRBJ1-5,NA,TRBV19,CASSIMGGQPQHF,TGTGCCAGTAGTATAATGGGTGGTCAGCCCCAGCATTTT
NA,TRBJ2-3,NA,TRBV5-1,CASSPGRGSSTDTQYF,TGCGCCAGCAGCCCGGGGAGAGGGTCAAGCACAGATACGCAGTATTTT
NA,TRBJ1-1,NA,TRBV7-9,CASSPLRGWDTEAFF,TGTGCCAGCAGCCCCCTAAGGGGCTGGGACACTGAAGCTTTCTTT
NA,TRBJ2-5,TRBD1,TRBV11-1,CASSFPGQQETQYF,TGTGCCAGCAGCTTTCCGGGACAGCAAGAGACCCAGTACTTC
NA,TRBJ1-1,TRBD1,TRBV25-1,CASTLGTVENTEAFF,TGTGCCAGCACCCTAGGGACAGTTGAGAACACTGAAGCTTTCTTT
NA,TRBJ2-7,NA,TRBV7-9,CASRKGDHSSYEQYF,TGTGCCAGCAGGAAGGGGGACCACAGCTCCTACGAGCAGTACTTC
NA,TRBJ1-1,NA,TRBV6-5,CASSFSAGLEAFF,TGTGCCAGCAGTTTTTCAGCAGGGCTGGAAGCTTTCTTT
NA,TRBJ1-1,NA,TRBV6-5,CASSYLEGWGTEAFF,TGTGCCAGCAGTTACTTAGAGGGCTGGGGCACTGAAGCTTTCTTT
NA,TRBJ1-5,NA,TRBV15,CATSRTVSNQPQHF,TGTGCCACCAGTAGGACGGTTAGCAATCAGCCCCAGCATTTT
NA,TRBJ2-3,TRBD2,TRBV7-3,CASSLLAGGLTDTQYF,TGTGCCAGCAGCCTCCTAGCGGGGGGACTCACAGATACGCAGTATTTT
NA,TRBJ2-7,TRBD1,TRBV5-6,CASGGQGPEQYF,TGTGCCAGCGGGGGACAGGGACCCGAGCAGTACTTC
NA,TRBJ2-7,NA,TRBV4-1,CASSQETKGRLYEQYF,TGCGCCAGCAGCCAAGAGACGAAAGGGCGACTCTACGAGCAGTACTTC
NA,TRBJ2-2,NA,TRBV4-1,CASSLDSPANTGELFF,TGCGCCAGCAGCCTGGACAGTCCCGCGAACACCGGGGAGCTGTTTTTT
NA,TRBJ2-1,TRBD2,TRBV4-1,CASSLWGREGNEQFF,TGCGCCAGCAGCCTCTGGGGCAGGGAGGGCAATGAGCAGTTCTTC
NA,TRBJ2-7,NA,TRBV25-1,CASSEWQGPSRYEQYF,TGTGCCAGCAGTGAATGGCAGGGACCTTCCCGCTACGAGCAGTACTTC
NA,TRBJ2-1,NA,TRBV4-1,CASSHLLSDPNGAFF,TGCGCCAGCAGCCATCTTTTGAGTGACCCAAACGGAGCGTTCTTC
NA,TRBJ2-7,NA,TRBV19,CASSMKRTDSSTYEQYF,TGTGCCAGTAGTATGAAAAGGACGGACTCCTCCACCTACGAGCAGTACTTC
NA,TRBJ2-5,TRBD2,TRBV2,CASSLTSGRQETQYF,TGTGCCAGCAGCCTTACTAGCGGGAGACAGGAGACCCAGTACTTC
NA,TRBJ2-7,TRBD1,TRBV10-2,CASSSTGRVPYEQYF,TGCGCCAGCAGTTCGACAGGGCGCGTTCCCTACGAGCAGTACTTC
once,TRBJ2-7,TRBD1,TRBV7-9,CASSSSQGADYEQYF,TGTGCCAGCAGCTCGTCACAGGGGGCTGACTACGAGCAGTACTTC
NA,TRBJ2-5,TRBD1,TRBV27,CASSPGQGKGETQYF,TGTGCCAGCAGCCCGGGACAGGGGAAGGGTGAGACCCAGTACTTC
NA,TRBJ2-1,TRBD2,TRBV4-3,CASSHGGLAGVGEQFF,TGCGCCAGCAGCCATGGGGGACTAGCGGGAGTTGGGGAGCAGTTCTTC
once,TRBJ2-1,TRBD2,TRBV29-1,CSVDPGEGIYYNEQFF,TGCAGCGTTGACCCGGGGGAGGGGATATACTACAATGAGCAGTTCTTC
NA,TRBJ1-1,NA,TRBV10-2,CASTSLLGPRYTEAFF,TGCGCCAGCACATCCTTATTGGGACCAAGATACACTGAAGCTTTCTTT
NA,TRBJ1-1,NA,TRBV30,CAWSGGGGTEAFF,TGTGCCTGGAGTGGGGGAGGAGGGACTGAAGCTTTCTTT
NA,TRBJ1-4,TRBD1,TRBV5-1,CASSYGQGYEKLFF,TGCGCCAGCAGCTATGGACAGGGCTATGAAAAACTGTTTTTT
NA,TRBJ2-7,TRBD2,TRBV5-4,CASSFFGGGYEQYF,TGTGCCAGCAGCTTTTTCGGGGGGGGCTACGAGCAGTACTTC
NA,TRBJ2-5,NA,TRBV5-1,CASSLLLGAGETQYF,TGCGCCAGCAGCTTGTTACTAGGGGCTGGGGAGACCCAGTACTTC
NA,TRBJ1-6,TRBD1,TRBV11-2,CASSFPGGSSPLHF,TGTGCCAGCAGCTTTCCAGGGGGCAGCTCACCCCTCCACTTT
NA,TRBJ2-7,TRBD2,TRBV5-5,CASSWGSGSSYEQYF,TGTGCCAGCAGCTGGGGAAGCGGGAGCTCCTACGAGCAGTACTTC
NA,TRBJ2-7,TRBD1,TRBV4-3,CASSQQYAGTESSYEQYF,TGCGCCAGCAGCCAGCAATACGCCGGGACAGAGAGCTCCTACGAGCAGTACTTC
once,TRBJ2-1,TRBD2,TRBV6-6,CASRAGEGNEQFF,TGTGCCAGCAGGGCGGGAGAGGGCAATGAGCAGTTCTTC
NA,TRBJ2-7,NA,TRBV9,CASSVGGDSYEQYF,TGTGCCAGCAGCGTAGGAGGGGACTCTTACGAGCAGTACTTC
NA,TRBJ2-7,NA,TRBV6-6,CASGLSPGINRDEQYF,TGTGCCAGCGGCCTCTCTCCTGGGATTAATAGGGACGAGCAGTACTTC
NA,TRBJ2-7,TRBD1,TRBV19,CASSIEGQGSYEQYF,TGTGCCAGTAGTATCGAAGGACAGGGATCCTACGAGCAGTACTTC
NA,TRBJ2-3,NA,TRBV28,CASQTGTTDTQYF,TGTGCCAGCCAAACCGGGACCACAGATACGCAGTATTTT
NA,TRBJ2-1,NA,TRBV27,CASSLATGASYNEQFF,TGTGCCAGCAGTTTAGCAACGGGAGCTTCCTACAATGAGCAGTTCTTC
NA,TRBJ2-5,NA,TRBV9,CASSVGTTWETQYF,TGTGCCAGCAGCGTAGGGACAACCTGGGAGACCCAGTACTTC
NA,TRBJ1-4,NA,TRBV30,CAWSAGGEKLFF,TGTGCCTGGAGCGCCGGAGGTGAAAAACTGTTTTTT